A single sample is the source of the 15 T cell receptor beta chains below, sequenced in a study of blood T cell repertoires in COVID-19 (dated by TCRdb to between 2020 and 2021). Library method: the immunoSEQ multiplex PCR assay. The table was pulled from immuneACCESS by TCRdb, which kept in-frame rearrangements only. Such tables lose some clones; where checked, under half of the loss comes from unresolved V genes, and the rest has no known cause. The sample includes some 220,000 clones, with approximately 84% observed a single time. The ten biggest clones cover 2.3% of the sample. The material sequenced was peripheral blood. These receptors were taken from a woman aged 55 to 70 with acute or convalescent COVID-19.

In this sample, this clone turned up a few times. The CDR3 DNA follows: TGTGCCAGCAGTTTTCTCCCAGATCCCCGCTATGGCTACACCTTC. Its translation: CASSFLPDPRYGYTF. The rearrangement links TRBV27 to TRBJ1-2; D remains unclear. The CDR3 covers 15 residues. The V and J ends lost 3 bases and 4 bases respectively, with 15 bases between them. Looked up from germline, CDR1 is MNHEY and CDR2 is SMNVEV (reference sequence).

The V and J genes are TRBV9 and TRBJ1-2, with D tentatively TRBD1 (5 bases). Germline CDR1 is SGDLS and CDR2 is YYNGEE. This CDR3 spans 15 amino acids. Trimming took 0 bases from V and 0 from J, leaving 9 bases between them. CDR3 DNA sequence: TGTGCCAGCAGCGTAGGAGACAGCCCTAACTATGGCTACACCTTC. Amino acids: CASSVGDSPNYGYTF.

The CDR3 nucleotides read TGTGCCAGCAGCCAAGCTAGCGGGGGGGCTGGCGGGGAGCTGTTTTTT. Its protein is CASSQASGGAGGELFF. The chain carries TRBV3-1 (or the pseudogene TRBV3-2) and TRBJ2-2, with 12 nucleotides matching TRBD2. CDR3 size: 16 residues. Per germline, CDR1 LGHDT and CDR2 YNNKEL (reference sequence). V was pared by 1 base and J by 7 bases, with 4 bases of the junction left unmatched.

The V and J genes are TRBV28 and TRBJ2-1; 7 bases match TRBD2. From germline, CDR1 is MDHEN and CDR2 SYDVKM. With V trimmed by 4 bases and J by 7 bases, 13 bases remained unmatched. The CDR3 is made up of 16 amino acids. The CDR3 loop is CASSSSMRGRRNEQFF. For the CDR3, the DNA is TGTGCCAGCAGTTCCTCAATGCGGGGGAGACGAAATGAGCAGTTCTTC.

The DNA for the CDR3 is TGTGCCAGCAGTTTTACCACATCCGAGCAGTACTTC. This gives the protein CASSFTTSEQYF. The rearrangement links TRBV12-3 or TRBV12-4 to TRBJ2-7; no clear D gene. The CDR3 extends over 12 amino acids. The V and J ends lost 3 bases and 6 bases respectively, with 9 bases between them.

The V call is TRBV4-2, the J call TRBJ1-5; no firm D call. This CDR3 is 16 amino acids long. CDR1 and CDR2 from the germline V gene are LGHNA and YNFKEQ. V was cut by 3 bases and J by 5 bases, with 17 bases left in between. The CDR3 DNA reads TGTGCCAGCAGCCAGGATTACCACGACACCGATCAGCCCCAGCATTTT. Protein product: CASSQDYHDTDQPQHF.

The chain employs TRBV30 and TRBJ1-4; possibly TRBD1 for D (6 bases). The CDR3 totals 17 residues. The V gene lost 0 bases and the J gene lost 6 bases, with 20 bases spanning the gap. The germline gives CDR1 GTSNPN, CDR2 SVGIG (reference sequence). CDR3 in amino acids: CAWSVGGATTPYEKLFF. DNA for the CDR3: TGTGCCTGGAGTGTGGGGGGGGCGACAACACCTTATGAAAAACTGTTTTTT. Full variable domain (remainder filled in from reference TRBV30 and TRBJ1-4): SQTIHQWPATLVQPVGSPLSLECTVEGTSNPNLYWYRQAAGRGLQLLFYSVGIGQISSEVPQNLSASRPQDRQFILSSKKLLLSDSGFYLCAWSVGGATTPYEKLFFGSGTQLSVL.

The J gene is TRBJ2-7, the V gene TRBV6-2 or TRBV6-3; TRBD1 aligns across 8 bases. Germline CDR1 MNHEY, CDR2 SVGEGT. The ends lost 2 bases at V and 3 bases at J; junction bases unmatched: 6. The CDR3 has 15 amino acids. CDR3 in DNA: TGTGCCAGCAGTTACCGCGGGACAGGACACTACGAGCAGTACTTC. Protein product: CASSYRGTGHYEQYF.

The chain links TRBV7-9 to TRBJ2-3, with D maybe TRBD2 (5 bases). CDR1 and CDR2 from the germline V gene are SEHNR and FQNEAQ (reference sequence). The CDR3 extends over 13 amino acids. V lost 4 bases and J lost 12, with 17 bases in between. CDR3 coding DNA: TGTGCCAGCAGCTCCACGAGAGAGGGTCCACAGTATTTT. Its protein is CASSSTREGPQYF.

This chain connects TRBV30 to TRBJ1-1; D is unclear. Trimming took 0 bases from V and 7 from J, leaving 6 bases between them. CDR1 is GTSNPN, CDR2 SVGIG, per germline (reference sequence). This CDR3 comprises 11 residues. CDR3 nucleotides: TGTGCCTGGAGTGTACAGATTGAAGCTTTCTTT. Translating it yields CAWSVQIEAFF.

The rearrangement links TRBV3-1 (or the pseudogene TRBV3-2) to TRBJ1-6; 8 bases match TRBD1. CDR3 length: 15 amino acids. The V and J ends lost 5 bases and 3 bases, in that order; junction bases with no gene match: 3. CDR1 and CDR2 (germline): LGHDT, YNNKEL (reference sequence). CDR3 sequence: CASSSGQGYNSPLHF. CDR3 coding DNA: TGTGCCAGCAGCTCAGGACAGGGCTATAATTCACCCCTCCACTTT.

The rearrangement links TRBV30 to TRBJ2-2; 10 bases align to TRBD2. The V gene's germline CDR1 is GTSNPN and CDR2 SVGIG (reference sequence). The CDR3 covers 17 residues. J gave up 2 bases and V 0 bases, and 6 bases lay outside the gene matches. The CDR3 protein is CAWSVISGGLNTGELFF. CDR3 DNA: TGTGCCTGGAGTGTAATTAGCGGGGGGCTCAACACCGGGGAGCTGTTTTTT.

The chain carries TRBV30 and TRBJ1-4; D unclear. The CDR3 loop spans 13 amino acids. V was trimmed by 6 bases and J by 8 bases, leaving 16 bases between them. CDR1 and CDR2 from the germline V gene are GTSNPN and SVGIG (reference sequence). The CDR3, as DNA: TGTGCCTGCGTCTCGGGGTCGATCGAAAAACTGTTTTTT. This translates into CACVSGSIEKLFF.

The chain recombines TRBV5-1 with TRBJ2-4; the D is unclear. Germline V gene sequence: CDR1 SGHRS, CDR2 YFSETQ. The CDR3 length is 11 residues. Trimming took off 5 bases at V and 5 bases at J, with 5 bases between the two ends. This CDR3 is CASREQNIQYF. For the CDR3, the DNA is TGCGCCAGCAGGGAGCAAAACATTCAGTACTTC.

V is TRBV5-6 and J is TRBJ2-2; 12 positions agree with TRBD1. The CDR3 loop spans 15 amino acids. CDR1 is SGHDT, CDR2 YYEEEE, per germline. J was trimmed by 6 bases and V by 4 bases; bases with no gene match: 4. Here the CDR3 reads CASSTGTGGPGELFF. CDR3 DNA: TGTGCCAGCAGCACCGGGACAGGGGGCCCCGGGGAGCTGTTTTTT. Combining the CDR3 with reference TRBV5-6 and TRBJ2-2 gives the whole variable domain DAGVTQSPTHLIKTRGQQVTLRCSPKSGHDTVSWYQQALGQGPQFIFQYYEEEERQRGNFPDRFSGHQFPNYSSELNVNALLLGDSALYLCASSTGTGGPGELFFGEGSRLTVL.